A single sample is the source of the 26 T cell receptor beta chains below, sequenced in a study of blood T cell repertoires in COVID-19. Some clones are missing from TCRdb's copy, which holds only in-frame ones; the method was immunoSEQ multiplex PCR. This repertoire shows about 120,000 clones, about nine tenths found once; its top ten account for 25% to 35%. The sequencing sample was made of peripheral blood. Receptors were obtained from a woman between 65 and 79 years old with acute or convalescent COVID-19.

The chain couples TRBV18 to TRBJ1-2; D remains unclear. CDR1 and CDR2 from the germline V gene are KGHSH and LQKENI. The germline V and J ends were trimmed by 0 bases and 5 bases, with 16 bases remaining between them. There are 16 residues in the CDR3. The CDR3 DNA sequence: TGTGCCAGCTCACCACCGGTAGAAAGAAGACTTTATGGCTACACCTTC. Its protein is CASSPPVERRLYGYTF.

The V call is TRBV5-1, the J call TRBJ1-6; D gene ambiguous. Germline-derived CDR1 and CDR2 are SGHRS and YFSETQ. The CDR3 contains 15 residues. V lost 0 bases and J 7 bases, leaving 11 bases between the germline ends. The CDR3: CASSLGGAENSPLHF. As DNA, the CDR3 is TGCGCCAGCAGCTTGGGCGGCGCCGAAAATTCACCCCTCCACTTT.

A single count supports this clone. The chain combines TRBV3-1 (or the pseudogene TRBV3-2) with TRBJ2-7; 13 bases are shared with TRBD2. Per germline, CDR1 LGHDT and CDR2 YNNKEL (reference sequence). V shed 4 bases and J 3 bases; nucleotides not matched to a gene: 6. The CDR3 length is 16 residues. The CDR3 DNA reads TGTGCCAGCAGCCCAGGACTAGCGGGGGCTCTCTACGAGCAGTACTTC. It specifies CASSPGLAGALYEQYF.

V is TRBV12-5 and J is TRBJ1-5; D remains ambiguous. The CDR3 extends over 12 amino acids. The germline gives CDR1 LGHNT, CDR2 FRNRAP. The V gene lost 1 base and the J gene lost 4 bases, with 2 bases spanning the gap. The DNA for the CDR3 is TGTGCTAGTGGTTTGGCTAATCAGCCCCAGCATTTT. Translation: CASGLANQPQHF.

This clone was seen only once. The V call is TRBV24-1, the J call TRBJ1-2; 10 bases fit TRBD1. The length of the CDR3 is 14 residues. Germline CDR1 KGHDR, CDR2 SFDVKD. The V gene end was trimmed by 3 bases and the J gene end by 5 bases; junction bases not matched to a gene: 2. CDR3 in DNA: TGTGCCACCAGTGATCCGGGACAGGGGTATGGCTACACCTTC. Its translation: CATSDPGQGYGYTF.

The V call is TRBV2, the J call TRBJ1-5; 7 positions match TRBD1. This CDR3 comprises 16 residues. Germline CDR1 and CDR2: SNHLY and FYNNEI. After removal of 4 bases from V and 4 bases from J, the junction contained 10 bases not matched to a gene. CDR3 sequence: CASSGTLGTANQPQHF. CDR3 nucleotide sequence: TGTGCCAGCAGTGGAACCTTAGGGACAGCAAATCAGCCCCAGCATTTT.

In its sample, this clone was seen once. The J gene is TRBJ2-1, the V gene TRBV13; 9 bases align to TRBD2. The germline V gene has CDR1 PRHDT and CDR2 FYEKMQ (reference sequence). V was clipped by 0 bases and J by 6 bases; unmatched bases: 3. The CDR3 is made up of 15 amino acids. CDR3 bases: TGTGCCAGCAGCTTAGGTGGCGGGGGGGCCAATGAGCAGTTCTTC. Translated: CASSLGGGGANEQFF.

This chain uses TRBV2 with TRBJ1-2; 8 positions agree with TRBD1. V trimming: 4 bases; J trimming: 7 bases; junction bases outside the gene matches: 8. The CDR3 covers 14 residues. The germline gives CDR1 SNHLY, CDR2 FYNNEI. The CDR3 spells CASSARTGFSGYTF. As DNA, the CDR3 is TGTGCCAGCAGTGCCCGGACAGGGTTCTCTGGCTACACCTTC.

The chain joins TRBV5-1 to TRBJ2-5; D might be TRBD2 (5 bases). Trimming removed 4 bases at V and 2 bases at J, with 12 bases between. Germline CDR1 reads SGHRS; CDR2 reads YFSETQ. The CDR3 has 14 residues. For the CDR3, the DNA is TGCGCCAGCAGCGAATCGGGGAGTCAAGAGACCCAGTACTTC. This encodes CASSESGSQETQYF.

The chain employs TRBV5-1 and TRBJ1-3; a possible D gene is TRBD1 (5 bases). The V end was cut by 2 bases, the J end by 2 bases, with 17 bases between. CDR1 and CDR2 from the germline V gene are SGHRS and YFSETQ. CDR3 length: 17 residues. The DNA for the CDR3 is TGCGCCAGCAGCTTTGGCCAGGTTGGGGCTGCTGGAAACACCATATATTTT. It specifies CASSFGQVGAAGNTIYF.

The rearrangement uses TRBV9 and TRBJ1-1, with a possible D match to TRBD1 (5 bases). V lost 0 bases and J 4 bases, leaving 10 bases between the germline ends. This CDR3 region has 14 residues. CDR1 is SGDLS, CDR2 YYNGEE, per germline. CDR3 region: CASSVATGVTEAFF. For the CDR3, the DNA is TGTGCCAGCAGCGTAGCTACGGGGGTCACTGAAGCTTTCTTT.

The chain carries TRBV28 and TRBJ2-2, with 9 nucleotides matching TRBD1. Germline V gene sequence: CDR1 MDHEN, CDR2 SYDVKM. V lost 5 bases, J lost 1 base, and 5 bases stayed unmatched. The length of the CDR3 is 16 residues. CDR3 in DNA: TGTGCCAGCAGTCCAAGACAGGGGGAGAACACCGGGGAGCTGTTTTTT. This translates into CASSPRQGENTGELFF.

This clone was found a few times. The CDR3 region has the DNA TGTGCCAGCAGCCCCCGACAGGCTACTGAAGCTTTCTTT. Its protein product is CASSPRQATEAFF. This chain connects TRBV7-9 to TRBJ1-1, with D maybe TRBD1 (6 bases). Germline values: CDR1 SEHNR, CDR2 FQNEAQ (reference sequence). Trimming took off 5 bases at V and 5 bases at J, with 12 bases between the two ends. This CDR3 has 13 amino acids.

The genes are TRBV28 and TRBJ1-1; 7 bases map to TRBD1. This CDR3 is 14 amino acids long. CDR1 is MDHEN and CDR2 is SYDVKM in the germline V gene. Losses at the gene ends were 9 bases for V and 0 bases for J; bases not matched to a gene: 7. The CDR3 is CASTPGGMNTEAFF. The CDR3 coding sequence is TGTGCCAGTACTCCAGGGGGAATGAACACTGAAGCTTTCTTT.

V gene TRBV5-1 combines with J gene TRBJ2-2; possible D gene TRBD1, 6 bases. The CDR3 has 15 residues. Germline values: CDR1 SGHRS, CDR2 YFSETQ. The ends were cut back, 0 bases at V and 1 base at J, with 7 bases in the middle. In DNA, the CDR3 is TGCGCCAGCAGCTTGGGACAGGAGAACACCGGGGAGCTGTTTTTT. It translates to CASSLGQENTGELFF.

V and J are TRBV7-9 and TRBJ1-1; no definite D call. The V and J ends lost 5 bases and 3 bases respectively, with 13 bases between them. CDR1 and CDR2 (germline): SEHNR, FQNEAQ (reference sequence). The CDR3 has 14 amino acids. The CDR3 sequence is CASSVGGLDTEAFF. The CDR3 DNA reads TGTGCCAGCAGCGTCGGCGGGTTAGACACTGAAGCTTTCTTT.

V usage is TRBV28 and J usage is TRBJ2-7; 9 nucleotides agree with TRBD2. CDR3 length: 15 residues. CDR1 is MDHEN and CDR2 is SYDVKM in the germline V gene. V lost 3 bases, J lost 7 bases, and 10 bases stayed unmatched. CDR3: CASSFGLAGRGEQYF. The CDR3 DNA is TGTGCCAGCAGTTTTGGGCTAGCGGGGCGAGGGGAGCAGTACTTC.

The chain recombines TRBV5-6 with TRBJ2-7, with TRBD1 matching 10 bases. V lost 6 bases and J lost 5; bases outside the gene matches: 8. The CDR3 is made up of 14 amino acids. Looked up from germline, CDR1 is SGHDT and CDR2 is YYEEEE. CDR3 region: CASKRDRGANEQYF. In DNA, the CDR3 is TGTGCCAGCAAACGGGACAGGGGCGCCAACGAGCAGTACTTC.

The chain carries TRBV10-1 and TRBJ1-2; 8 bases line up with TRBD1. Per the germline V gene, CDR1 is WNHNN and CDR2 is SYGVQD (reference sequence). V dropped 4 bases and J dropped 8; count of bases not matched to a gene: 6. This CDR3 region has 13 residues. CDR3 nucleotides: TGCGCCAGCAGTGCGGGACAGGTTGGCGGCTACACCTTC. Encoded protein: CASSAGQVGGYTF.

The chain couples TRBV19 to TRBJ2-7, with unresolved D. Germline V gene lookup returns CDR1 LNHDA and CDR2 SQIVND (reference sequence). Trimming pared 2 bases from V and 7 bases from J, leaving 12 bases between. The CDR3 runs to 13 residues. The CDR3 DNA is TGTGCCAGTAGTATACCGGGTCTAAAGGAGCAGTACTTC. It codes for CASSIPGLKEQYF.

This clone was observed once. J is TRBJ1-2 and V is TRBV6-1; D unclear. The germline CDR1 and CDR2 sequences are MNHNS and SASEGT. V gave up 2 bases and J gave up 7 bases, with 11 bases separating them. The CDR3 has 13 amino acids. The CDR3 nucleotides read TGTGCCAGCAGTGAATACGAGGGTCCTGGCTACACCTTC. It encodes CASSEYEGPGYTF.

The V gene is TRBV28, the J gene TRBJ1-2; no reliable D call. The CDR3 consists of 12 residues. Germline assignment: CDR1 MDHEN and CDR2 SYDVKM. The V end was cut by 3 bases, the J end by 7 bases, with 9 bases between. As DNA, the CDR3 is TGTGCCAGCAGTTTCCCGGGGATTGGCTACACCTTC. Translating it yields CASSFPGIGYTF.

The chain combines TRBV19 with TRBJ2-3; 8 nucleotides align to TRBD2. Unmatched junction bases numbered 11, after V lost 9 bases and J lost 6 bases. Looked up from germline, CDR1 is LNHDA and CDR2 is SQIVND (reference sequence). The CDR3 is made up of 14 amino acids. CDR3 coding DNA: TGTGCCAGGAAGCGGGCTAGCGGGTTGGATACGCAGTATTTT. Translating gives CARKRASGLDTQYF.

This sequence joins TRBV7-4 and TRBJ1-1; D may be TRBD1 (6 bases). CDR1 is SGHVT, CDR2 SQSDAQ, per germline. The CDR3 consists of 15 residues. Trimming stripped 3 bases from V and 0 bases from J, with 11 bases between. The CDR3 region has the DNA TGTGCCAGCAGCTTGTCGGACAGTGTGAACACTGAAGCTTTCTTT. This codes for CASSLSDSVNTEAFF.

This clone turned up a few times. V and J are TRBV10-2 and TRBJ1-5; weak D call: TRBD1 (5 bases). The ends were cut back, 8 bases at V and 7 bases at J, with 18 bases in the middle. The CDR3 runs to 14 residues. Germline V gene data show CDR1 as WSHSY and CDR2 as SAAADI. The CDR3 nucleotides read TGCGCCAGCGCCTTTGCGCAGGGTGGACAGCCCCAGCATTTT. Encoded protein: CASAFAQGGQPQHF.

This clone has only one observation. The chain combines TRBV6-6 with TRBJ1-2, with unresolved D. Germline CDR1 reads MNHNY; CDR2 reads SVGAGI (reference sequence). This CDR3 region has 13 residues. Trimming removed 7 bases at V and 0 bases at J, with 9 bases between. The CDR3 bases are TGTGCCAGCATTAACCCAGCTAACTATGGCTACACCTTC. It codes for CASINPANYGYTF.